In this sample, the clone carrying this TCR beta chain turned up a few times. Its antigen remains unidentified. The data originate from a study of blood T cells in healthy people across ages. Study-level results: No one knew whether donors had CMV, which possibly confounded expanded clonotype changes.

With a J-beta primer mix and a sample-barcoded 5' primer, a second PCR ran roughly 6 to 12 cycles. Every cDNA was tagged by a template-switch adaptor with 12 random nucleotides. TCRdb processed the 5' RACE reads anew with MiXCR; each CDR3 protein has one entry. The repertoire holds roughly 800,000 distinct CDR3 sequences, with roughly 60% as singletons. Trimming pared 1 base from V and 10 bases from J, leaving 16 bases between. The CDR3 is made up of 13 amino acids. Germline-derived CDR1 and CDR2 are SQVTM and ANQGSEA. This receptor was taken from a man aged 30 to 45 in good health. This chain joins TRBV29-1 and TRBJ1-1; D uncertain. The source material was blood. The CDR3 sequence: CSVEVGGGVRAFF. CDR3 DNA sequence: TGCAGCGTTGAAGTTGGTGGTGGGGTGCGAGCTTTCTTT.